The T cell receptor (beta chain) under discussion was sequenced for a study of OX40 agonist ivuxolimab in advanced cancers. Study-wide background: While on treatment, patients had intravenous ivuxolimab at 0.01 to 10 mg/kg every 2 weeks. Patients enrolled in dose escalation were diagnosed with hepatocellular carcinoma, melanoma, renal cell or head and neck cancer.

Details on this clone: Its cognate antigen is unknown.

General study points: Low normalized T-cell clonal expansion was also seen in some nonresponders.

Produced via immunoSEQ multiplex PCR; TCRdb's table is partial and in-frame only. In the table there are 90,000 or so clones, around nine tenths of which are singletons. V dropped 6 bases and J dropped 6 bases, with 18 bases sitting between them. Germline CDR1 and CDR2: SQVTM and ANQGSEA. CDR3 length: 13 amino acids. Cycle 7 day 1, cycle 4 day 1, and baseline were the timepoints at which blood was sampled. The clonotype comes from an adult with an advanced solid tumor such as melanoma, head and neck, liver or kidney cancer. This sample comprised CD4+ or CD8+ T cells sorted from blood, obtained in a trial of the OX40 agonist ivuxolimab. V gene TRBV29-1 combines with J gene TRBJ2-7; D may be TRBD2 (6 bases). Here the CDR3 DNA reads TGCAGCGTGGGACTCTCGGAAAATACCGAGCAGTACTTC. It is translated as CSVGLSENTEQYF.